The clone carrying this T cell receptor beta chain was observed many times. Its antigen remains unknown. Thyroid ultrasound, orbital computed tomography, clinical symptoms, and serum thyroxine and TRAb underpinned diagnoses. The source of the PBMCs was approximately 10 ml of fresh peripheral blood. This sample was included in a study of T cells in Graves' hyperthyroidism and ophthalmopathy. Study as a whole: Once the initial diagnosis was made, peripheral blood was obtained before any treatment. Study findings and constraints: In the analysis, a 13 V-J model separated ophthalmopathy from stable hyperthyroidism.

There were TCR beta CDR3 regions amplified from RNA transcripts. HTBI primers drove first-round RT-PCR of the TCR CDR3. TCRdb fed the multiplex PCR reads into MiXCR, producing one record per CDR3 protein. Of under 300,000 distinct CDR3 sequences listed, more than 12% were seen once; the top ten hold roughly 15%. The V gene lost 9 bases and the J gene lost 4 bases, with 19 bases spanning the gap. The germline V gene encodes CDR1 SNHLY and CDR2 FYNNEI. CDR3 size: 15 residues. Sequencing input: blood. The chain links TRBV2 to TRBJ2-4; a weak D match, TRBD2 (6 bases). The receptor comes from a woman aged 40-49 years with Graves' hyperthyroidism that later progressed to Graves' ophthalmopathy. CDR3 residues: CASSSIGGPKNIQYF. CDR3 coding DNA: TGTGCCAGTAGCAGTATAGGAGGGCCTAAAAACATTCAGTACTTC.